This TCR beta chain was recovered during a study of technical replicates of blood from a handful of donors. Germline values: CDR1 MDHEN, CDR2 SYDVKM. The CDR3 has 15 amino acids. J was trimmed by 3 bases and V by 3 bases; bases with no gene match: 7. Profiling relied on immunoSEQ multiplex PCR, and the TCRdb table lists in-frame clones only, not all of them. Found here are 85,000 or so clones, nearly 95% of them singletons; the top ten hold under 0.3%. The chain employs TRBV28 and TRBJ2-5; 7 bases map to TRBD2. The sequence was obtained from a human donor in good health. The material sequenced was T cells isolated from PBMCs. CDR3 DNA: TGTGCCAGCAGTTTGGATAGGGGAGGGGAAGAGACCCAGTACTTC. Its translation is CASSLDRGGEETQYF.